This T cell receptor (beta chain) comes out of a study of cytomegalovirus exposure and HLA in healthy donors. Study-level findings and limits: Excluded were some V segments that proved indistinguishable, including TRBV6-2 and TRBV6-3. An ancestry cluster, one associated with Asian ancestry, reportedly showed fewer N-insertions than the approximately 670-donor mean in a later analysis. A later look showed TCR association rates differing by HLA locus, highest for DRB1 and lowest for HLA-C.

The PCR employed 60 Vbeta primers together with 13 Jbeta primers. Some clones are missing from TCRdb's copy, which holds only in-frame ones; the method was immunoSEQ multiplex PCR. Among about 110,000 clones, over 70% were seen once, and the ten largest hold 4% to 5%. This clone was detected only once. Antigen unknown. Germline V gene lookup returns CDR1 SGHTA and CDR2 FQGNSA. The CDR3 runs 15 residues. The ends lost 2 bases at V and 6 bases at J; junction bases unmatched: 6. The sample comprised PBMCs. This TCR was sampled from a woman in her 40s in good health and CMV-seropositive. V usage is TRBV7-2 and J usage is TRBJ2-7; TRBD2 matches 11 bases. The CDR3 loop is CASSLRLAGGGEQYF. The CDR3 DNA follows: TGTGCCAGCAGCTTAAGGCTAGCGGGGGGCGGCGAGCAGTACTTC.